Listed below are T cell receptor beta chains from one sample, sequenced in a study of blood T cells in healthy people across ages. TCRdb independently ran MiXCR on the 5' RACE reads; one entry per CDR3 protein. The sample carries some 900,000 distinct CDR3 sequences, around 48% recorded once. The specimen was blood. Receptor source: a man younger than 40 in good health. The CDR3 runs from the conserved cysteine through the conserved F or W. The D gene is left open where the match is weak. A clone size is listed for some rows: how often the clone was seen (once, few, many), or a class if it is expanded.

cdr3_nt	cdr3_aa	d_call	clone_size	j_call	v_call
TGTGCCAGCAGTGAAGTCCCGGACAGGGACGATCAGCCCCAGCATTTT	CASSEVPDRDDQPQHF	TRBD1	few	TRBJ1-5	TRBV6-1
TGCAGTGCTAGAGATTCCACTCGGACCGGGACAGGGGGGTACGAGCAGTACTTC	CSARDSTRTGTGGYEQYF	TRBD1	few	TRBJ2-7	TRBV20-1
TGTGCCAGCAGCCAGAATATGAGACAGGGGAGGGATGGCTACACCTTC	CASSQNMRQGRDGYTF	TRBD1	few	TRBJ1-2	TRBV4-2
TGCAGTGCTAGGGGGACAGGAGCGCTATTCTACGAGCAGTACTTC	CSARGTGALFYEQYF	TRBD1	NA	TRBJ2-7	TRBV20-1
TGTGCCAGCAGCCAAGAAGGGACCCTCAAATCCTACGAGCAGTACTTC	CASSQEGTLKSYEQYF	NA	few	TRBJ2-7	TRBV14
TGTGCCAGCAGAGGACAGGGTCTCTCGACTGAAGCTTTCTTT	CASRGQGLSTEAFF	TRBD1	NA	TRBJ1-1	TRBV2
TGTGCCACCAGTGATTTTGGAGGCCCCTACAATGAGCAGTTCTTC	CATSDFGGPYNEQFF	NA	NA	TRBJ2-1	TRBV24-1
TGTGCCAGCAGCAACAGGGGCAGGAGGTACTCTGGAAACACCATATATTTT	CASSNRGRRYSGNTIYF	TRBD1	once	TRBJ1-3	TRBV7-9
TGCGCCAGCAGCCAAGACCTGACAGGGGACACAGATACGCAGTATTTT	CASSQDLTGDTDTQYF	TRBD1	NA	TRBJ2-3	TRBV4-3
TGTGCCAGCACAGGAGGGGGGCTTACTAATGAAAAACTGTTTTTT	CASTGGGLTNEKLFF	NA	NA	TRBJ1-4	TRBV27
TGCAGTGCTATCTGGGGCGACAACGGCTACACCTTC	CSAIWGDNGYTF	NA	NA	TRBJ1-2	TRBV20-1
TGTGCCAGCAGCTCCACCTCGGTGATCACTGAAGCTTTCTTT	CASSSTSVITEAFF	NA	NA	TRBJ1-1	TRBV11-2
TGTGCCAGCAGCCCAAGGGAGGGGGCGAGCCAAGAGACCCAGTACTTC	CASSPREGASQETQYF	NA	NA	TRBJ2-5	TRBV7-9
TGTGCCAGCAGCCATATGTTGGATACGCAGTATTTT	CASSHMLDTQYF	NA	NA	TRBJ2-3	TRBV7-2
TGCGCCAGCAGCTTGATCGGAGACTACAATGAGCAGTTCTTC	CASSLIGDYNEQFF	NA	few	TRBJ2-1	TRBV5-1
TGTGCCAGCAGTCCCCCGGGCGGGGCGTACACAGATACGCAGTATTTT	CASSPPGGAYTDTQYF	NA	NA	TRBJ2-3	TRBV28
TGTGCCAGCAGCCGAATGCCGGAGACAGGGGGCTACACCTTC	CASSRMPETGGYTF	TRBD1	many	TRBJ1-2	TRBV4-2
TGCAGCGTTGTAAGAGGGGAGAACTATGGCTACACCTTC	CSVVRGENYGYTF	NA	few	TRBJ1-2	TRBV29-1
TGCAGTGCTAGAGAGATGGCGGGGGGGCGAACGATCGGAGATACGCAGTATTTT	CSAREMAGGRTIGDTQYF	TRBD2	few	TRBJ2-3	TRBV20-1
TGTGCCAGCAGCTCCTCTGGGGGAAGGTCGTTCTTC	CASSSSGGRSFF	NA	NA	TRBJ2-1	TRBV9
TGCAGCGTCCTTCTGGGATACCACACAGATACGCAGTATTTT	CSVLLGYHTDTQYF	NA	NA	TRBJ2-3	TRBV29-1
TGCGCCAGCAGCTTGAGTTCTGGGGGAATTAACCACGAGCAGTACTTC	CASSLSSGGINHEQYF	NA	NA	TRBJ2-7	TRBV5-1
TGTGCCAGCAGCCAAATGACAGGGGCGGACACTGAAGCTTTCTTT	CASSQMTGADTEAFF	TRBD1	few	TRBJ1-1	TRBV4-2
TGTGCCAGCAGTTTCCGGGACAGTGCTGAAAAACTGTTTTTT	CASSFRDSAEKLFF	TRBD1	NA	TRBJ1-4	TRBV12-3/TRBV12-4
TGCAGCGTTGAGAGTCGGGGATTGGAGACCCAGTACTTC	CSVESRGLETQYF	NA	NA	TRBJ2-5	TRBV29-1
TGCGCCAGCAGCTGGCGGGGGCCCAATGACGATACGCAGTATTTT	CASSWRGPNDDTQYF	NA	once	TRBJ2-3	TRBV5-1
TGTGCCAGCTCACTGACAGGGGGAGATCAGCCCCAGCATTTT	CASSLTGGDQPQHF	TRBD1	many	TRBJ1-5	TRBV18
TGTGCCAGCAGCAAGTTACCGGGACAGGGTGTGGAGCAGTACTTC	CASSKLPGQGVEQYF	TRBD1	NA	TRBJ2-7	TRBV7-6